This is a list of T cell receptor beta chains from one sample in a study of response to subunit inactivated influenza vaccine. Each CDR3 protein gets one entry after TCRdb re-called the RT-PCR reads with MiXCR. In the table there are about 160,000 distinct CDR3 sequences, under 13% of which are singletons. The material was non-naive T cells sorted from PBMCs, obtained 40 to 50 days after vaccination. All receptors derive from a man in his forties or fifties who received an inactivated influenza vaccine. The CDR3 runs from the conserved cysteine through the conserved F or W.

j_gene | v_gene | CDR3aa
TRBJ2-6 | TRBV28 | CASSLEPRVLTF
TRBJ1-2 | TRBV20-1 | CSARKSRGYGYTF
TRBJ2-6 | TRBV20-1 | CSASPPLGGSGANVLTF
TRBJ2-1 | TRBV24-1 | CATSDSAVGKGSYNEQFF
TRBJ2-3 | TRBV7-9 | CASSLTGHREDTQYF
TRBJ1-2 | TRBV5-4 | CASSLLGTYGYTF
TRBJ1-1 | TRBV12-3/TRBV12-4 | CASSLETVTEAFF
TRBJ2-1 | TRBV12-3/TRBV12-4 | CASSLQGAPNEQFF
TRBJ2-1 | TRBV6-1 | CASSRRTGGPSYNEQFF
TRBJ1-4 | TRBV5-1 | CASSLAPSEKLFF
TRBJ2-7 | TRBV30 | CAWTRGIFSYEQYF
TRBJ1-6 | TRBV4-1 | CASSQDRSGRNSPLHF
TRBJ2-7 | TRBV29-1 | CSATGQGLYEQYF
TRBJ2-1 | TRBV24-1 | CATSDLRTDPYNEQFF
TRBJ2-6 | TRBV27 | CASSLLDFRGSGANVLTF
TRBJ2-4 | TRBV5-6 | CASSFLDSSKNIQYF